What follows describes a single T cell receptor beta chain. The data were produced by immunoSEQ multiplex PCR, yet TCRdb's version contains in-frame clones alone and is incomplete. The repertoire includes about 270,000 clones, more than 75% of them detected once, and 8.5% to 9% sits in the top ten. This sample stems from a study of blood T cell repertoires in COVID-19. Overall study: Samples came from the United States, Italy and Spain, spanning acute and convalescent COVID-19. The analysed material was cDNA or gDNA that came from T cells, B-cell-depleted T cells, or PBMCs.

The junction had 8 bases not matched to a gene; V was cut back by 5 bases and J by 8 bases. Germline assignment: CDR1 SGHAT and CDR2 FQNNGV. The CDR3 contains 14 residues. The TCR was taken from a middle-aged man with active or convalescent COVID-19. The V and J genes are TRBV11-2 and TRBJ2-1; 8 nucleotides agree with TRBD2. Sequenced sample: peripheral blood. In DNA, the CDR3 is TGTGCCAGCAGCCACGGACTAGCCCTCTATGAGCAGTTCTTC. This encodes CASSHGLALYEQFF.